Described below is a single T cell receptor (beta chain) sequence and its context. Its antigen remains unknown. According to the study, TCR beta libraries were built with iRepertoire HTBI primers and CDR3-region Arm-PCR. TCRdb independently ran MiXCR on the multiplex PCR reads; one entry per CDR3 protein. The data show approximately 470,000 distinct CDR3 sequences, with 15% to 20% seen just once and 12% held by the top ten. This sample is drawn from a study of regulatory T cells in long-lasting Graves disease. Time point meaning: newly diagnosed GD, antithyroid drugs for less than 3 months. The TCR library used RNA extracted from PBMCs. Germline values: CDR1 MNHEY, CDR2 SMNVEV (reference sequence). The V and J ends lost 5 bases and 0 bases respectively, with 8 bases between them. The CDR3 covers 14 residues. Findings of the study overall: Among samples with persistent disease, TRBV28, TRBJ1-2 and TRBJ2-5 were favored.

These data are also associated with another study on T cells in Graves' hyperthyroidism and ophthalmopathy. Per that study: For the diagnoses, clinical symptoms, serum thyroxine and TRAb, thyroid ultrasound and orbital computed tomography were used. Using the HTBI primer set, a first-round RT-PCR was run on the TCR CDR3.

The sequence derives from a middle-aged man with Graves disease. The rearrangement uses TRBV27 and TRBJ1-5, with unresolved D. The sample consisted of peripheral blood mononuclear cells (PBMCs), taken at new diagnosis, from a patient treated with antithyroid drugs. The CDR3 nucleotides read TGTGCCAGCAGTGGCCGGTTTAGCAATCAGCCCCAGCATTTT. This codes for CASSGRFSNQPQHF.